The 24 T cell receptor beta chains given below trace back to one sample, sequenced in a study of cytomegalovirus exposure and HLA in healthy donors (TCRdb year 2017). The library was made by the immunoSEQ multiplex PCR assay. For the multiplex PCR, a mixture combining 60 forward primers for TCR Vbeta segments and 13 reverse primers for TCR Jbeta segments was used. TCRdb retrieved this table from immuneACCESS and kept in-frame rearrangements only. Not all clones are present; in checked studies, unresolved V genes account for under half, and no reason is known for the remainder. The sample table records roughly 130,000 clones; under 70% of these occur just once. Under 7.5% of the sample comes from the top ten. The material sequenced was PBMCs. These receptor sequences come from a woman aged 60-75 years in good health and CMV-seronegative.

The V and J genes are TRBV7-8 and TRBJ1-1, with 8 bases identical to TRBD1. This CDR3 has 15 residues. V gave up 5 bases and J gave up 6 bases; unmatched junction bases: 11. Germline CDR1 SGHVS, CDR2 FQNEAQ. The CDR3, as DNA: TGTGCCAGCAGCCTCCAGGACAGGGAATCGTCTGAAGCTTTCTTT. Protein: CASSLQDRESSEAFF.

V gene TRBV5-1 combines with J gene TRBJ2-1, with 8 positions matching TRBD1. V trimming: 5 bases; J trimming: 4 bases; junction bases outside the gene matches: 8. This CDR3 spans 15 amino acids. Germline values: CDR1 SGHRS, CDR2 YFSETQ. Written as DNA, the CDR3 is TGCGCCAGCAGTCGGACAGGGTTGGAGTACAATGAGCAGTTCTTC. It yields the protein CASSRTGLEYNEQFF.

This chain's CDR3 is CASSEATGGKSYTF. The CDR3 DNA sequence: TGTGCCAGCAGTGAAGCGACAGGGGGCAAAAGCTACACCTTC. This chain links TRBV6-1 with TRBJ1-2; 10 bases are shared with TRBD1. This CDR3 contains 14 residues. CDR1 and CDR2 (germline): MNHNS, SASEGT. The J segment lost 9 bases and the V segment lost 0 bases, leaving 4 bases of the junction unmatched.

V is TRBV2 and J is TRBJ2-7; 7 nucleotides match TRBD2. This CDR3 is built from 15 residues. CDR1 is SNHLY, CDR2 FYNNEI, per germline. V shed 3 bases and J 0 bases; nucleotides not matched to a gene: 5. The CDR3 bases are TGTGCCAGCAGTGAGACCGGGGGGTACTCCTACGAGCAGTACTTC. This gives the protein CASSETGGYSYEQYF.

The chain links TRBV5-6 to TRBJ2-7, with 10 bases matching TRBD2. CDR3 length equals 14 residues. J was trimmed by 4 bases and V by 4 bases; bases with no gene match: 5. Germline loops: CDR1 SGHDT, CDR2 YYEEEE. CDR3 sequence reads: CASSPGTSVYEQYF. CDR3 DNA sequence: TGTGCCAGCAGCCCCGGGACTAGCGTTTACGAGCAGTACTTC.

The chain recombines TRBV29-1 with TRBJ1-1; 7 positions match TRBD1. The V segment lost 5 bases and the J segment 1 base; nucleotides outside the gene matches: 10. CDR1 is SQVTM, CDR2 ANQGSEA, per germline. CDR3 length: 15 residues. CDR3 sequence: CSVLASGGWNTEAFF. The CDR3 DNA reads as TGCAGCGTTTTGGCCTCAGGGGGATGGAACACTGAAGCTTTCTTT.

The rearrangement links TRBV9 to TRBJ2-1, with D possibly matching TRBD2 (5 bases). Between the trimmed V and J ends, which lost 2 bases and 1 base, there was a span of 7 bases. The germline CDR1 and CDR2 sequences are SGDLS and YYNGEE. The CDR3 loop spans 14 amino acids. CDR3 nucleotide sequence: TGTGCCAGCAGCGTGGGAGTTTCCTACAATGAGCAGTTCTTC. This translates into CASSVGVSYNEQFF. Full variable domain (rest looked up from reference TRBV9 and TRBJ2-1): DSGVTQTPKHLITATGQRVTLRCSPRSGDLSVYWYQQSLDQGLQFLIQYYNGEERAKGNILERFSAQQFPDLHSELNLSSLELGDSALYFCASSVGVSYNEQFFGPGTRLTVL.

The chain has TRBV7-8 and TRBJ2-7, with D tentatively TRBD1 (5 bases). The V and J ends lost 3 bases and 2 bases respectively, with 8 bases between them. The germline V gene encodes CDR1 SGHVS and CDR2 FQNEAQ. The length of the CDR3 is 13 residues. CDR3 loop: CASSLTVTYEQYF. The DNA of the CDR3 is TGTGCCAGCAGCTTGACAGTAACCTACGAGCAGTACTTC.

V is TRBV10-3 and J is TRBJ1-3; TRBD1 matches at 11 bases. The CDR3 totals 13 residues. Per the germline V gene, CDR1 is ENHRY and CDR2 is SYGVKD. The V segment lost 11 bases and the J segment 2 bases; nucleotides outside the gene matches: 2. CDR3 DNA sequence: TGTGCCGCGGGACAGGGGGCTGGAAACACCATATATTTT. This encodes CAAGQGAGNTIYF.

V is TRBV7-2 and J is TRBJ2-2, with 11 bases that match TRBD2. In germline, CDR1 is SGHTA, CDR2 FQGNSA. This CDR3 is 15 amino acids long. Trimming removed 6 bases from V and 6 bases from J; junction bases left unmatched: 6. CDR3 sequence reads: CASRGSGGGPGELFF. DNA of the CDR3: TGTGCCAGCAGGGGTAGCGGGGGGGGCCCCGGGGAGCTGTTTTTT.

The chain has TRBV7-6 and TRBJ2-5; tentatively, D is TRBD1 (5 bases). V lost 3 bases, J lost 4 bases, and 12 bases lay in between. The germline gives CDR1 SGHVS, CDR2 FNYEAQ. The CDR3 covers 14 residues. CDR3 coding DNA: TGTGCCAGCAGCTTGTTGCAGGGTGGAGAGACCCAGTACTTC. As protein: CASSLLQGGETQYF. Combining the CDR3 with reference TRBV7-6 and TRBJ2-5 gives the whole variable domain GAGVSQSPRYKVTKRGQDVALRCDPISGHVSLYWYRQALGQGPEFLTYFNYEAQQDKSGLPNDRFSAERPEGSISTLTIQRTEQRDSAMYRCASSLLQGGETQYFGPGTRLLVL.

V gene TRBV5-1 combines with J gene TRBJ1-2; D is ambiguous. V gave up 0 bases and J gave up 0 bases, with 15 bases separating them. Per germline, CDR1 SGHRS and CDR2 YFSETQ. CDR3 length: 17 residues. In nucleotides, the CDR3 is TGCGCCAGCAGCTTGGACGGAGTAGGGAGTACTAACTATGGCTACACCTTC. It yields the protein CASSLDGVGSTNYGYTF.

The genes are TRBV6-1 and TRBJ1-5; possible D gene TRBD1, 6 bases. Between the trimmed V and J ends, which lost 0 bases and 5 bases, there was a span of 8 bases. There are 14 residues in the CDR3. The germline gives CDR1 MNHNS, CDR2 SASEGT. As DNA, the CDR3 is TGTGCCAGCAGTGAAGCGTACAGGGATCAGCCCCAGCATTTT. It codes for CASSEAYRDQPQHF.

On this clone: One end of the junction is discordant with germline, which a read error may explain. For the CDR3, the DNA is TGTGCCAGCAGCACCGGGACTAGCGGCTACAATGGGCAGTTCTTC. Amino acids: CASSTGTSGYNGQFF. V gene TRBV7-2 combines with J gene TRBJ2-1; 11 bases fit TRBD2. Germline V CDR1 and CDR2: SGHTA, FQGNSA. The CDR3 runs 15 residues.

The chain joins TRBV19 to TRBJ2-2; 7 nucleotides agree with TRBD1. V shed 4 bases, J shed 3 bases, and the junction held 2 bases outside the gene matches. CDR3 length: 14 amino acids. Germline V gene data show CDR1 as LNHDA and CDR2 as SQIVND (reference sequence). CDR3 sequence reads: CASSTQGDTGELFF. The CDR3 bases are TGTGCCAGTAGTACTCAGGGGGACACCGGGGAGCTGTTTTTT.

This clone was seen a handful of times. The rearrangement links TRBV4-1 to TRBJ1-5; unclear D gene. Trimming removed 1 base from V and 0 bases from J, with 10 bases in between. The CDR3 is 16 residues long. Germline V CDR1 and CDR2: MGHRA, YSYEKL. The CDR3, as DNA: TGCGCCAGCAGCCAAGTATTGTCCGTTAGCAATCAGCCCCAGCATTTT. Amino acids: CASSQVLSVSNQPQHF.

J is TRBJ2-7 and V is TRBV7-3; 10 nucleotides align to TRBD1. The germline V gene has CDR1 SGHTA and CDR2 FQGTGA. This CDR3 has 13 residues. Trimming at V came to 5 bases and at J to 9 bases, leaving 7 bases not matched to a gene. Written as DNA, the CDR3 is TGTGCCAGCAGCCGGGACAGGGGAGGGGTGCAGTACTTC. It yields the protein CASSRDRGGVQYF.

On this clone itself: The same CDR3 also results from other DNA sequences found in this sample. The chain recombines TRBV9 with TRBJ2-1; 8 bases match TRBD2. The CDR3 totals 16 residues. The V gene end was trimmed by 0 bases and the J gene end by 4 bases; junction bases not matched to a gene: 6. CDR1 and CDR2 (germline): SGDLS, YYNGEE. CDR3 nucleotide sequence: TGTGCCAGCAGCGTAGCTGGCCAGCGGGGGTACAATGAGCAGTTCTTC. The encoded protein is CASSVAGQRGYNEQFF.

V and J are TRBV4-2 and TRBJ2-5; the match to TRBD2 covers 10 bases. The DNA end is a closer match to TRBJ2-7, so the J assignment may be wrong. The CDR3 has 20 residues. Germline V gives CDR1 LGHNA, CDR2 YNFKEQ. The CDR3 is CASSQDLGASSGGDYYEQYF. CDR3 coding DNA: TGTGCCAGCAGCCAAGATCTAGGGGCGTCTAGCGGGGGAGATTACTACGAGCAGTACTTC.

V is TRBV19 and J is TRBJ1-5, with a tentative D call TRBD1 (6 bases). Germline V gene data show CDR1 as LNHDA and CDR2 as SQIVND (reference sequence). The length of the CDR3 is 14 residues. V shed 7 bases and J shed 7 bases, with 17 bases lying between them. The CDR3 region has the DNA TGTGCCAGTACCGGGACAACTTATTTCCAGCCCCAGCATTTT. Its protein is CASTGTTYFQPQHF.

This clone came up a few times. The V call is TRBV9, the J call TRBJ2-1, with D tentatively TRBD2 (7 bases). The V end was cut by 0 bases, the J end by 4 bases, with 14 bases between. The CDR3 sequence is 16 residues long. Germline V gene data show CDR1 as SGDLS and CDR2 as YYNGEE. The CDR3 region has the DNA TGTGCCAGCAGCGTAGTCGGAGGGGGGGGGTACAATGAGCAGTTCTTC. Translated: CASSVVGGGGYNEQFF.

The V gene is TRBV6-6, the J gene TRBJ2-3; 8 nucleotides match TRBD2. Germline V lookup: CDR1 MNHNY, CDR2 SVGAGI (reference sequence). The trim removed 7 bases at V and 1 base at J, leaving 1 base unmatched. The length of the CDR3 is 13 residues. Here the CDR3 reads CASNGRGTDTQYF. CDR3 sequence (DNA): TGTGCCAGCAACGGGAGGGGCACAGATACGCAGTATTTT.

This clone has more than one count but fewer than ten. The chain employs TRBV19 and TRBJ2-5; TRBD2 is a possible D gene (6 bases). Germline V gene lookup returns CDR1 LNHDA and CDR2 SQIVND (reference sequence). Trimming removed 1 base at V and 11 bases at J, with 17 bases between. The CDR3 consists of 14 residues. The DNA for the CDR3 is TGTGCCAGTAGTATAGTGGGCAGATCGGGGGAGCAGTACTTC. This codes for CASSIVGRSGEQYF.

The chain combines TRBV5-6 with TRBJ2-3, with D perhaps matching TRBD2 (7 bases). V was trimmed by 0 bases and J by 2 bases, leaving 13 bases between them. CDR3 length equals 16 residues. CDR1 and CDR2 from the germline V gene are SGHDT and YYEEEE. Written as DNA, the CDR3 is TGTGCCAGCAGCTTGGTAGGGGGGGCCATCACAGATACGCAGTATTTT. Protein sequence: CASSLVGGAITDTQYF.